This T cell receptor (beta chain) was documented in a study of blood T cells in healthy people across ages. Whole-study results and caveats: Naive CD4+ cells and diversity were both higher in long-lived donors than in aged donors.

Primers used in a second PCR of roughly 7 to 11 cycles were a sample-barcoded 5' primer and a J-beta primer mix. TCRdb re-called the 5' RACE reads through MiXCR, storing one row per CDR3 protein. The data hold around 970,000 distinct CDR3 sequences, with roughly 51% observed a single time. This CDR3 spans 15 amino acids. The V gene end was trimmed by 3 bases and the J gene end by 0 bases; junction bases not matched to a gene: 4. The germline CDR1 and CDR2 sequences are MDHEN and SYDVKM. In this sample, this clonotype turned up a few times. Its specificity is unknown. V is TRBV28 and J is TRBJ2-5, with 7 bases aligning to TRBD2. The sample comprised blood. The TCR was taken from a woman aged 55-70 years in good health. DNA of the CDR3: TGTGCCAGCAGTTTTGGAGCGGGGTACCAAGAGACCCAGTACTTC. The encoded protein is CASSFGAGYQETQYF.